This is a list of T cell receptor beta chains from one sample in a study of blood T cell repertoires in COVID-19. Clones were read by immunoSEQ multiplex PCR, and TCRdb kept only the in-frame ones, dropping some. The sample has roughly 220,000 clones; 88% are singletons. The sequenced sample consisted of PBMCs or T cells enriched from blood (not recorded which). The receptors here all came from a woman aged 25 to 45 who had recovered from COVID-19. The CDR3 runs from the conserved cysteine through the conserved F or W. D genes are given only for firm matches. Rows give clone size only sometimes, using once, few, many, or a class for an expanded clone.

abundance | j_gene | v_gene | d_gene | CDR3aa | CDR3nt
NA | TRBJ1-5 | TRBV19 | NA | CASSSGISNQPQHF | TGTGCCAGTAGTTCCGGGATCTCAAATCAGCCCCAGCATTTT
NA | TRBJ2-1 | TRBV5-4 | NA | CASSHSSNSYNEQFF | TGTGCCAGCAGCCACAGCTCCAACTCATACAATGAGCAGTTCTTC
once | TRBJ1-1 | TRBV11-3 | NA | CASSLTQADKAFF | TGTGCCAGCAGCTTAACACAGGCCGATAAAGCTTTCTTT
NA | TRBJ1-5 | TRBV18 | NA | CASSQGVGQPQHF | TGTGCCAGCTCACAGGGAGTAGGTCAGCCCCAGCATTTT
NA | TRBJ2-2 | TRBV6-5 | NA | CASGTRGTGELFF | TGTGCCAGCGGGACCCGGGGGACCGGGGAGCTGTTTTTT
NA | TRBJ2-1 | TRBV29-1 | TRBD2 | CSVASGVPNEQFF | TGCAGCGTCGCTAGCGGGGTGCCGAATGAGCAGTTCTTC
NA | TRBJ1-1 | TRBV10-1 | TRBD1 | CADRGSSTEAFF | TGCGCCGACAGGGGTTCGAGCACTGAAGCTTTCTTT
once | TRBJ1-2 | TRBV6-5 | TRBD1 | CASSSDRALGGYGYTF | TGTGCCAGCAGTTCAGACAGGGCACTCGGGGGCTATGGCTACACCTTC
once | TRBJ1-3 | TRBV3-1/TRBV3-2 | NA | CASSLRGTRIYF | TGTGCCAGCAGCCTGAGAGGGACTCGTATATATTTT
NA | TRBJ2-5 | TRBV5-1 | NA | CASSLVGDQETQYF | TGCGCCAGCAGCTTGGTAGGGGACCAAGAGACCCAGTACTTC
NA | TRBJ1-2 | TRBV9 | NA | CASSDPQSSNYGYTF | TGTGCCAGCAGCGACCCACAGTCATCTAACTATGGCTACACCTTC
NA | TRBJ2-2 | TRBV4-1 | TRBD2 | CASSQRSGGANTGELFF | TGCGCCAGCAGCCAACGTAGCGGGGGGGCAAACACCGGGGAGCTGTTTTTT
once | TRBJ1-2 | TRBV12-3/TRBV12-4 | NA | CASSQSYGYTF | TGTGCCAGCAGCCAATCCTATGGCTACACCTTC
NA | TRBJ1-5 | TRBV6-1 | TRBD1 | CASSEPGGGNQPQHF | TGTGCCAGCAGTGAACCAGGGGGCGGCAATCAGCCCCAGCATTTT
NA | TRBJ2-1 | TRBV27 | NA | CASSTGTSSYNEQFF | TGTGCCAGCAGCACCGGGACATCCTCCTACAATGAGCAGTTCTTC
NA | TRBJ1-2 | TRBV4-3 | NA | CASSQDGGFWYGYTF | TGCGCCAGCAGCCAAGATGGAGGGTTTTGGTATGGCTACACCTTC
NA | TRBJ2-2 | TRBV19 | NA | CASSMTRYPGELFF | TGTGCCAGTAGTATGACGAGGTATCCCGGGGAGCTGTTTTTT
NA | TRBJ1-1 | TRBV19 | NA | CASSLGFNTEAFF | TGTGCCAGTTCGCTAGGCTTTAACACTGAAGCTTTCTTT
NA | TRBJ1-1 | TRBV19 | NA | CASMWGAEAFF | TGTGCCAGTATGTGGGGCGCTGAAGCTTTCTTT
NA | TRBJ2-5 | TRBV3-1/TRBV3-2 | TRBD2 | CASSSPSGGAGETQYF | TGTGCCAGCAGCTCCCCTAGCGGGGGGGCCGGGGAGACCCAGTACTTC
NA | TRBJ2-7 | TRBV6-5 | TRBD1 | CASSYDRTGGEQYF | TGTGCCAGCAGTTACGATAGGACAGGGGGTGAGCAGTACTTC
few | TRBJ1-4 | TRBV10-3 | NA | CAISSTNEKLFF | TGTGCCATCAGCTCAACTAATGAAAAACTGTTTTTT
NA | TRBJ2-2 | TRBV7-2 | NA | CASSLNGLGTGELFF | TGTGCCAGCAGCTTAAATGGACTGGGCACCGGGGAGCTGTTTTTT
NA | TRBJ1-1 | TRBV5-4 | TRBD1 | CASSFRTGRITEAFF | TGTGCCAGCAGCTTCCGGACAGGGCGGATCACTGAAGCTTTCTTT
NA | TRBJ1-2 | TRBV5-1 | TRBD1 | CASSLVLTGEGYTF | TGCGCCAGCAGCTTGGTCCTGACAGGGGAAGGCTACACCTTC
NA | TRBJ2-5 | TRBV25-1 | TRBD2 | CASSPSAGGRETQYF | TGTGCCAGCAGTCCATCTGCGGGGGGGCGAGAGACCCAGTACTTC
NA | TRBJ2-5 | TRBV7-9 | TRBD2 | CASSLAPLAGVETQYF | TGTGCCAGCAGCTTAGCCCCACTAGCGGGGGTCGAGACCCAGTACTTC